The present entry profiles one T cell receptor (beta chain) with its context. The entry originates in a study of technical replicates of blood from a few donors. The CDR3 sequence is 15 residues long. V dropped 4 bases and J dropped 0; count of bases not matched to a gene: 7. Germline CDR1 SQVTM, CDR2 ANQGSEA. Repertoires were generated with immunoSEQ multiplex PCR, while TCRdb's copy carries only in-frame clones and drops some. The sample shows some 79,000 clones, 80% to 95% of them seen only once. The rearrangement uses TRBV29-1 and TRBJ2-3; 7 bases fit TRBD2. Sequencing used T cells isolated from PBMCs. This receptor was obtained from a human donor in good health. Some clones in this sample may be carry-over from other donors' samples. The CDR3 sequence is CSVAGLPSSTDTQYF. Written as DNA, the CDR3 is TGCAGCGTTGCGGGACTACCCTCTAGCACAGATACGCAGTATTTT.